This T cell receptor (beta chain) derives from a study of blood T cell repertoires in COVID-19. In the study overall: Sites in the United States, Italy and Spain provided acute and convalescent COVID-19 samples. T cells, B-cell-depleted T cells, or PBMCs supplied cDNA or gDNA.

Original methodology: Amplified reference gene primers provided the basis for estimating nucleated cell counts. Using immunoSEQ multiplex PCR, the repertoire was profiled, and TCRdb retains in-frame clones only, with some absent. The V and J calls and clone size come from that table; D and trimming were worked out from the DNA. The data contain 100,000 or so clones, approximately 85% of them singletons. The CDR3 extends over 15 amino acids. Germline CDR1 is LNHDA and CDR2 is SQIVND (reference sequence). Unmatched junction bases numbered 4, after V lost 3 bases and J lost 1 base. Sequenced input: peripheral blood. The sequence came from a man aged 55-75 years with acute or convalescent COVID-19. The V and J genes are TRBV19 and TRBJ2-3, with TRBD2 matching 7 bases. CDR3 in DNA: TGTGCCAGTAGTATGCAGCTAGCGGGCACAGATACGCAGTATTTT. Translation: CASSMQLAGTDTQYF.